The clone carrying this T cell receptor (beta chain) occurred once. Its antigen remains unidentified. This entry comes from a study of yellow fever vaccine responses in identical twins. Whole-study results and caveats: Twins' vaccine T cell response reportedly seemed partly convergent, partly personalized.

TCRdb fed the RT-PCR reads into MiXCR, producing one record per CDR3 protein. The sample consists of about 9,000 distinct CDR3 sequences, over 80% of them appearing once. The sequence derives from a woman aged 18-29 years who received the yellow fever vaccine. The source material was T cells from blood (PBMCs), unsorted or a sorted subset (not recorded which), sampled before or after yellow fever vaccination (not recorded which).

The CDR3 protein is CSVSRSGAEQFF. CDR3 DNA: TGCAGCGTTTCCAGAAGTGGTGCTGAGCAGTTCTTC. The chain joins TRBV29-1 to TRBJ2-1, with unresolved D. Trimming removed 5 bases at V and 9 bases at J, with 14 bases between. The V gene's germline CDR1 is SQVTM and CDR2 ANQGSEA. CDR3 length equals 12 residues.